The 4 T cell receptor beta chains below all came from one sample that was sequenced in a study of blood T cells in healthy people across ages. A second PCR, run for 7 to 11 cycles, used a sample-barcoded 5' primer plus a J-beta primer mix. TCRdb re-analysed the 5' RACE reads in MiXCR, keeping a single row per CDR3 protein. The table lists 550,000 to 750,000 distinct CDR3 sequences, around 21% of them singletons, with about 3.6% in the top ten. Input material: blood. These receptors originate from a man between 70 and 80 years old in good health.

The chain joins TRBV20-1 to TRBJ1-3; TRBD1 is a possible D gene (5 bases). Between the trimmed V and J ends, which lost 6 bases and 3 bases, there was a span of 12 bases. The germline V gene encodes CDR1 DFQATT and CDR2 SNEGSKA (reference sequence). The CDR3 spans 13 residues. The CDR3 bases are TGCAGTGCCCCAGGGAGCGATGGAAACACCATATATTTT. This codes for CSAPGSDGNTIYF.

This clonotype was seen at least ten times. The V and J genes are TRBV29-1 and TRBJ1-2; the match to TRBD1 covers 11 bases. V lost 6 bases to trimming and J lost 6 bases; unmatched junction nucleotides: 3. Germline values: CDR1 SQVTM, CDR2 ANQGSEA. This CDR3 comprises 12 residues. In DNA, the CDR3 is TGCAGCGTCTCGGGACAGGGGGATGGCTACACCTTC. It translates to CSVSGQGDGYTF.

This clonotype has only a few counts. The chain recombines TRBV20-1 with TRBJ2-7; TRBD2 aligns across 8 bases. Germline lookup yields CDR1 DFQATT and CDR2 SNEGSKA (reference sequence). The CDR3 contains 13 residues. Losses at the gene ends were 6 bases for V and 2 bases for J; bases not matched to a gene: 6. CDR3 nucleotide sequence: TGCAGTGCCGCGGGAGGACCTACCTACGAGCAGTACTTC. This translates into CSAAGGPTYEQYF.

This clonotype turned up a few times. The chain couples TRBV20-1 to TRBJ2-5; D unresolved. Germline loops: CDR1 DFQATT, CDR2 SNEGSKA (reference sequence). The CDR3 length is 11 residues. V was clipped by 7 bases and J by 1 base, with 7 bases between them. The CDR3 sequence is CSVAVQETQYF. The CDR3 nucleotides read TGCAGTGTGGCGGTCCAAGAGACCCAGTACTTC.